The 15 T cell receptor beta chains below all came from one sample that was sequenced in a study of blood T cell repertoires in COVID-19. Measured with immunoSEQ multiplex PCR; TCRdb has only the in-frame clones, and not every one. The data hold some 220,000 clones, with 75% to 90% observed a single time. Sequenced sample: PBMCs or T cells enriched from blood (not recorded which). These receptors were obtained from a woman aged 40 to 50 with acute COVID-19.

The chain uses TRBV6-2 or TRBV6-3 and TRBJ1-6; 7 nucleotides match TRBD1. The germline V gene has CDR1 MNHEY and CDR2 SVGEGT. V trimming: 5 bases; J trimming: 6 bases; junction bases outside the gene matches: 7. CDR3 length: 15 amino acids. CDR3 DNA: TGTGCCAGCAGTACCGGAACAGGGGCTAATTCACCCCTCCACTTT. Its protein is CASSTGTGANSPLHF.

The rearrangement links TRBV5-6 to TRBJ1-2, with 7 bases matching TRBD1. Losses at the gene ends were 0 bases for V and 2 bases for J; bases not matched to a gene: 1. This CDR3 comprises 14 residues. Looked up from germline, CDR1 is SGHDT and CDR2 is YYEEEE. CDR3 DNA sequence: TGTGCCAGCAGCTTGGGACAGGGCAACTATGGCTACACCTTC. Amino acids: CASSLGQGNYGYTF.

The chain combines TRBV18 with TRBJ2-7, with 7 bases fitting TRBD1. The V gene's germline CDR1 is KGHSH and CDR2 LQKENI. The CDR3 is made up of 15 amino acids. V was pared by 0 bases and J by 3 bases, with 5 bases of the junction left unmatched. In DNA form, the CDR3 reads TGTGCCAGCTCACCACCCGGACAGGTAATCTACGAGCAGTACTTC. It codes for CASSPPGQVIYEQYF.

The chain links TRBV13 to TRBJ2-2; 7 bases fit TRBD2. Germline values: CDR1 PRHDT, CDR2 FYEKMQ (reference sequence). Losses at the gene ends were 5 bases for V and 6 bases for J; bases not matched to a gene: 0. The CDR3 has 12 amino acids. CDR3 residues: CASSGGAGELFF. CDR3 DNA: TGTGCCAGCAGCGGGGGGGCCGGGGAGCTGTTTTTT.

This chain joins TRBV11-2 and TRBJ2-7; 8 bases fit TRBD1. This CDR3 has 14 amino acids. J lost 2 bases, V lost 5 bases, and 5 bases had no gene match. Germline CDR1 and CDR2: SGHAT and FQNNGV. The CDR3 reads CASSRTTGAYEQYV. Here the CDR3 DNA reads TGTGCCAGCAGCCGAACGACAGGGGCCTACGAGCAGTACGTC.

The chain joins TRBV6-1 to TRBJ2-1; 10 bases are a match to TRBD1. The CDR3 has 15 amino acids. V lost 3 bases and J lost 8; bases outside the gene matches: 7. CDR1 and CDR2 (germline): MNHNS, SASEGT. CDR3 residues: CASSDGGQGWDEQFF. DNA for the CDR3: TGTGCCAGCAGTGACGGGGGACAGGGGTGGGATGAGCAGTTCTTC.

In its sample, this clone was seen once. This chain links TRBV30 with TRBJ1-4; the D gene is possibly TRBD1 (6 bases). The CDR3 extends over 20 amino acids. V lost 3 bases and J lost 0, with 26 bases in between. CDR1 and CDR2 from the germline V gene are GTSNPN and SVGIG (reference sequence). Here the CDR3 reads CAWSEHGTKSRYATNEKLFF. The CDR3 DNA reads as TGTGCCTGGAGCGAACACGGGACAAAAAGCCGTTATGCAACTAATGAAAAACTGTTTTTT. The full variable domain, with the rest looked up from reference TRBV30 and TRBJ1-4, is SQTIHQWPATLVQPVGSPLSLECTVEGTSNPNLYWYRQAAGRGLQLLFYSVGIGQISSEVPQNLSASRPQDRQFILSSKKLLLSDSGFYLCAWSEHGTKSRYATNEKLFFGSGTQLSVL.

The rearrangement uses TRBV7-3 and TRBJ2-6; 9 nucleotides agree with TRBD1. V dropped 10 bases and J dropped 2; count of bases not matched to a gene: 12. Germline V gene sequence: CDR1 SGHTA, CDR2 FQGTGA. The CDR3 is 17 residues long. This chain's CDR3 is CATLKGQGSAGANVLTF. CDR3 DNA: TGTGCCACCCTAAAGGGACAGGGTTCGGCTGGGGCCAACGTCCTGACTTTC.

The chain joins TRBV19 to TRBJ1-5, with D possibly matching TRBD1 (5 bases). This CDR3 has 16 amino acids. Germline V lookup: CDR1 LNHDA, CDR2 SQIVND (reference sequence). The ends were cut back, 4 bases at V and 3 bases at J, with 16 bases in the middle. The CDR3, as DNA: TGTGCCAGTAGTACCATGGGGCAGGTTCTCAATCAGCCCCAGCATTTT. Translated, it gives CASSTMGQVLNQPQHF.

The chain has TRBV5-1 and TRBJ1-1; D gene unclear. V was trimmed by 6 bases and J by 2 bases, leaving 11 bases between them. The CDR3 loop spans 13 amino acids. Germline V gene lookup returns CDR1 SGHRS and CDR2 YFSETQ. CDR3 nucleotides: TGCGCCAGCAAGGAGGGAATAAACACTGAAGCTTTCTTT. Protein sequence: CASKEGINTEAFF.

This rearrangement joins TRBV5-1 to TRBJ1-1; D is uncertain. Germline lookup yields CDR1 SGHRS and CDR2 YFSETQ. V shed 2 bases and J shed 7 bases, with 15 bases lying between them. The CDR3 covers 14 residues. As DNA, the CDR3 is TGCGCCAGCAGCTTCGAGCGGTTAGATCATGAAGCTTTCTTT. Translated: CASSFERLDHEAFF. Full variable domain (remainder filled in from reference TRBV5-1 and TRBJ1-1): KAGVTQTPRYLIKTRGQQVTLSCSPISGHRSVSWYQQTPGQGLQFLFEYFSETQRNKGNFPGRFSGRQFSNSRSEMNVSTLELGDSALYLCASSFERLDHEAFFGQGTRLTVV.

The chain uses TRBV3-1 (or the pseudogene TRBV3-2) and TRBJ2-7; 7 positions agree with TRBD1. Germline loops: CDR1 LGHDT, CDR2 YNNKEL (reference sequence). The CDR3 is 13 residues long. The trim removed 5 bases at V and 2 bases at J, leaving 3 bases unmatched. The CDR3 nucleotides are TGTGCCAGCAGCGACAGGGTGACCTACGAGCAGTACTTC. Amino acids: CASSDRVTYEQYF.

The chain combines TRBV5-1 with TRBJ2-5; TRBD2 matches 14 bases. V dropped 3 bases and J dropped 4; count of bases not matched to a gene: 8. The CDR3 runs to 17 residues. Germline V lookup: CDR1 SGHRS, CDR2 YFSETQ. The CDR3 sequence: CASSSNVGLAGGETQYF. The CDR3 nucleotides read TGCGCCAGCAGCTCCAACGTAGGACTAGCGGGGGGAGAGACCCAGTACTTC. The full variable domain, rest sourced from reference TRBV5-1 and TRBJ2-5, is KAGVTQTPRYLIKTRGQQVTLSCSPISGHRSVSWYQQTPGQGLQFLFEYFSETQRNKGNFPGRFSGRQFSNSRSEMNVSTLELGDSALYLCASSSNVGLAGGETQYFGPGTRLLVL.

On this clone itself: The junction does not match germline at one end; this may be a read error. The chain uses TRBV27 and TRBJ2-3; 13 positions agree with TRBD2. The CDR3 has 15 amino acids. Germline V gene lookup returns CDR1 MNHEY and CDR2 SMNVEV (reference sequence). In DNA, the CDR3 is TGTGCCAGCAGTTTAAGACTAGCGGGGGGACGACCCATGGATTTT. Protein: CASSLRLAGGRPMDF.

The chain links TRBV5-6 to TRBJ1-1; TRBD1 might be the D (5 bases). The germline gives CDR1 SGHDT, CDR2 YYEEEE. This CDR3 is 13 amino acids long. V was trimmed by 6 bases and J by 1 base, leaving 10 bases between them. The chain's CDR3 is CASMGQRNTEAFF. DNA for the CDR3: TGTGCCAGCATGGGGCAGCGGAACACTGAAGCTTTCTTT.